A single T cell receptor (beta chain) is shown here with its context. Its antigen is as yet unknown. TCRbeta libraries averaged roughly 40,000 productive templates per sample. The table came from immunoSEQ multiplex PCR; TCRdb's copy has only in-frame clones and leaves some out. Of more than 10,000 clones in the sample, about 88% are singletons; the top ten hold around 12%. The record originates from a study of STAT3 mutations in large granular lymphocyte leukemia. The overall study: Canonical activating STAT3 mutations were detected in roughly half of the longitudinally sequenced T-LGLL patients. Study findings and constraints: Every T-cell large granular lymphocyte leukemia patient had at least one immunodominant TCR beta clonotype. In about 30% of the 18 patients, new TCR clonotypes emerged after therapy.

The germline V gene has CDR1 SEHNR and CDR2 FQNEAQ (reference sequence). CDR3 length: 15 amino acids. Deletions cut 6 bases from V and 0 bases from J, with 13 bases between. The TCR sequence derives from a human donor with T large granular lymphocyte leukemia. Some clones in this sample may be carry-over from other donors' samples. The chain employs TRBV7-9 and TRBJ2-3; D is undetermined. Source material: PBMCs. DNA for the CDR3: TGTGCCAGCAGTAGCACAAGGCCTAGCACAGATACGCAGTATTTT. This codes for CASSSTRPSTDTQYF.